The rows below give T cell receptor beta chains drawn from one sample of a study of cytomegalovirus exposure and HLA in healthy donors. The table came from immunoSEQ multiplex PCR; TCRdb's copy has only in-frame clones and leaves some out. The sample lists approximately 120,000 clones, more than 15% seen once, with roughly 3% in the top ten. The sequenced sample consisted of PBMCs. Receptors were obtained from a female donor in good health and CMV-seropositive. Both conserved end residues are part of each CDR3. The D gene is left open where the match is weak. Rows may omit the clone size; those that give it use once, few, many or a size class.

size: NA
length: 13
J: TRBJ1-2
V: TRBV11-2
D: NA
CDR3: CASSLFSDYGYTF
DNA: TGTGCCAGCAGCTTGTTTTCCGACTATGGCTACACCTTC

size: few
length: 14
J: TRBJ1-5
V: TRBV28
D: NA
CDR3: CASSFSWAGQPQHF
DNA: TGTGCCAGCAGTTTTAGTTGGGCAGGTCAGCCCCAGCATTTT

size: few
length: 16
J: TRBJ2-3
V: TRBV7-2
D: TRBD1
CDR3: CASSSLGRGHTDTQYF
DNA: TGTGCCAGCAGCTCCCTCGGTAGGGGGCACACAGATACGCAGTATTTT

size: few
length: 13
J: TRBJ1-1
V: TRBV11-2
D: NA
CDR3: CASSLAHNTEAFF
DNA: TGTGCCAGCAGCTTAGCACATAACACTGAAGCTTTCTTT

size: NA
length: 12
J: TRBJ2-5
V: TRBV2
D: NA
CDR3: CASSTSEEAQYF
DNA: TGTGCCAGCAGTACTAGTGAGGAGGCCCAGTACTTC

size: NA
length: 11
J: TRBJ2-7
V: TRBV7-8
D: TRBD1
CDR3: CAQRQGNEQYF
DNA: TGTGCCCAGCGACAGGGGAACGAGCAGTACTTC

size: few
length: 17
J: TRBJ2-5
V: TRBV5-1
D: TRBD2
CDR3: CASSLSSGAGYQETQYF
DNA: TGCGCCAGCAGCTTGTCTTCAGGAGCGGGATACCAAGAGACCCAGTACTTC

size: NA
length: 16
J: TRBJ2-3
V: TRBV5-4
D: TRBD2
CDR3: CASTPYGGGAADTQYF
DNA: TGTGCCAGCACCCCTTATGGCGGGGGGGCGGCAGATACGCAGTATTTT

size: NA
length: 14
J: TRBJ1-6
V: TRBV10-2
D: NA
CDR3: CASRTSSYNSPLHF
DNA: TGCGCCAGCAGAACAAGCTCCTATAATTCACCCCTCCACTTT

size: NA
length: 17
J: TRBJ2-2
V: TRBV4-3
D: NA
CDR3: CASSLFGGGEDTGELFF
DNA: TGCGCCAGCAGCCTCTTCGGAGGGGGCGAGGACACCGGGGAGCTGTTTTTT

size: NA
length: 17
J: TRBJ1-5
V: TRBV19
D: TRBD1
CDR3: CASSIDDRGLSNQPQHF
DNA: TGTGCCAGTAGTATAGATGACAGGGGGCTAAGCAATCAGCCCCAGCATTTT

size: few
length: 18
J: TRBJ1-5
V: TRBV6-1
D: TRBD1
CDR3: CASSEAPRETGYNQPQHF
DNA: TGTGCCAGCAGTGAAGCCCCTCGAGAGACAGGGTACAATCAGCCCCAGCATTTT

size: few
length: 15
J: TRBJ2-3
V: TRBV7-2
D: NA
CDR3: CAETSLGFSTDTQYF
DNA: TGTGCCGAAACGTCCCTAGGCTTTTCTACAGATACGCAGTATTTT

size: few
length: 14
J: TRBJ1-3
V: TRBV7-9
D: NA
CDR3: CASSPGTSGNTIYF
DNA: TGTGCCAGCAGCCCCGGGACAAGCGGAAACACCATATATTTT

size: few
length: 13
J: TRBJ2-5
V: TRBV27
D: NA
CDR3: CASSRQGGETQYF
DNA: TGTGCCAGCAGTAGACAGGGAGGAGAGACCCAGTACTTC

size: NA
length: 13
J: TRBJ2-5
V: TRBV6-5
D: NA
CDR3: CASSWSAQETQYF
DNA: TGTGCCAGCAGCTGGAGCGCACAAGAGACCCAGTACTTC